This T cell receptor (beta chain) was sequenced during a study of blood T cell repertoires in COVID-19. Participants spanned ages roughly 18 to 90 years and resided in over 20 US areas. Authors' methods: Reference gene primer amplification gave nucleated cell count estimates. Produced via immunoSEQ multiplex PCR; TCRdb's table is partial and in-frame only. The DNA gave D and trimming, while V, J and clone size come from that table. The sample has 200,000 to 250,000 clones; 70% to 90% are singletons. Germline CDR1 reads SGDLS; CDR2 reads YYNGEE. CDR3 length: 15 residues. V was clipped by 3 bases and J by 1 base; unmatched bases: 5.

This chain uses TRBV9 with TRBJ1-1; 8 nucleotides agree with TRBD1. The receptor was derived from a man in his forties or fifties who had recovered from COVID-19. The material sequenced was PBMCs or T cells enriched from blood (not recorded which). CDR3 protein: CASSGRQGSNTEAFF. The DNA for the CDR3 is TGTGCCAGCAGCGGGCGACAGGGGTCGAACACTGAAGCTTTCTTT.